Below, 22 T cell receptor beta chains from the same sample are listed, as sequenced in a study of low-dose radiotherapy and immunotherapy resistance in tumors. Time point denoted: before trial treatment. Both TCRalpha and TCRbeta chains were reverse transcribed with V-gene-specific primers. The PCR that amplified TCRs ran for 20 to 25 cycles, relying on a constant-region primer and a V-primer adapter. Each CDR3 protein gets one entry after TCRdb re-called the reads with MiXCR. The profile shows about 60,000 distinct CDR3 sequences, approximately 25% of them singletons. Sample: PBMCs, taken before treatment. The receptors derive from a male donor with prostate cancer.

This clonotype was recorded many times. The chain carries TRBV25-1 and TRBJ2-7; weak D call: TRBD2 (7 bases). The CDR3 length is 16 residues. The V end lost 3 bases, the J end lost 2 bases, and 17 bases lay between the germline ends. Germline V lookup: CDR1 MGHDK, CDR2 SYGVNS. The CDR3 nucleotides read TGTGCCAGCAGTGAGGCGGGGGCGGGGGCCGCCTACGAGCAGTACTTC. Amino acid sequence: CASSEAGAGAAYEQYF.

Ten or more counts support this clonotype. This chain uses TRBV2 with TRBJ2-5; 8 nucleotides agree with TRBD1. CDR3 length: 14 residues. CDR1 and CDR2 from the germline V gene are SNHLY and FYNNEI. The trim removed 6 bases at V and 3 bases at J, leaving 6 bases unmatched. CDR3 coding DNA: TGTGCCAGCAGCGGACAGGGTAGCAAAGAGACCCAGTACTTC. Protein product: CASSGQGSKETQYF.

About this clonotype: A far larger clone lies a single base away; this is likely a read error. The gene calls are TRBV28 and TRBJ2-1; TRBD2 might be the D (6 bases). This CDR3 is built from 12 residues. Germline V gene data show CDR1 as MDHEN and CDR2 as SYDVKM. The germline V and J ends were trimmed by 6 bases and 9 bases, with 12 bases remaining between them. CDR3 sequence reads: CASSIGGCEQFF. CDR3 DNA sequence: TGTGCCAGCAGCATTGGGGGGTGTGAGCAGTTCTTC.

There are many counts of this clonotype. The V gene is TRBV30, the J gene TRBJ1-5; tentatively, D is TRBD1 (6 bases). The CDR3 has 13 amino acids. V was shortened by 1 base and J by 4 bases, with 8 bases between the two germline ends. Germline CDR1 GTSNPN, CDR2 SVGIG (reference sequence). In DNA form, the CDR3 reads TGTGCCTGGAGTGAAACAGGGAATCAGCCCCAGCATTTT. Protein sequence: CAWSETGNQPQHF.

Many counts were recorded for this clonotype. V is TRBV20-1 and J is TRBJ2-1; perhaps D is TRBD1 or TRBD2 (5 bases each). V dropped 6 bases and J dropped 0 bases, with 15 bases sitting between them. The CDR3 has 15 amino acids. Germline CDR1 DFQATT, CDR2 SNEGSKA (reference sequence). CDR3: CSASRGASSYNEQFF. The CDR3 coding sequence is TGCAGTGCCTCCCGAGGGGCGAGCTCCTACAATGAGCAGTTCTTC.

J is TRBJ2-1 and V is TRBV9; the match to TRBD2 covers 8 bases. Losses at the gene ends were 4 bases for V and 4 bases for J; bases not matched to a gene: 7. CDR1 is SGDLS and CDR2 is YYNGEE in the germline V gene. The CDR3 loop spans 15 amino acids. The CDR3 loop reads CASSLAGWGYNEQFF. CDR3 nucleotide sequence: TGTGCCAGCAGCTTAGCGGGGTGGGGATACAATGAGCAGTTCTTC.

The CDR3 DNA reads TGCGCCAGCAGCTTGGGTAGCGGCGGTTACAATGAGCAGTACTTC. It yields the protein CASSLGSGGYNEQYF. The chain has TRBV5-1 and TRBJ2-7, with D possibly matching TRBD2 (6 bases). This CDR3 has 15 amino acids. Germline loops: CDR1 SGHRS, CDR2 YFSETQ. The V end was cut by 0 bases, the J end by 7 bases, with 17 bases between.

This clonotype showed up many times. This rearrangement joins TRBV20-1 to TRBJ2-7; tentatively, D is TRBD2 (6 bases). V was pared by 6 bases and J by 2 bases, with 17 bases between. The CDR3 is made up of 14 amino acids. Germline-derived CDR1 and CDR2 are DFQATT and SNEGSKA (reference sequence). CDR3 coding DNA: TGCAGTGCCTCAAGTCTCCGGGGGACCTACGAGCAGTACTTC. It codes for CSASSLRGTYEQYF.

The V call is TRBV2, the J call TRBJ2-1, with unresolved D. Trimming stripped 4 bases from V and 4 bases from J, with 14 bases between. CDR1 and CDR2 from the germline V gene are SNHLY and FYNNEI. This CDR3 is 15 amino acids long. In DNA, the CDR3 is TGTGCCAGCAGTGTTGTAGGCAGCCGATACAATGAGCAGTTCTTC. The encoded protein is CASSVVGSRYNEQFF. Complete variable domain (other parts from reference TRBV2 and TRBJ2-1): EPEVTQTPSHQVTQMGQEVILRCVPISNHLYFYWYRQILGQKVEFLVSFYNNEISEKSEIFDDQFSVERPDGSNFTLKIRSTKLEDSAMYFCASSVVGSRYNEQFFGPGTRLTVL.

This clonotype was picked up many times. CDR3 region: CASSLTPGTSGNTIYF. As DNA, the CDR3 is TGTGCCAGCAGTTTGACTCCGGGGACATCGGGAAACACCATATATTTT. V gene TRBV27 combines with J gene TRBJ1-3, with D tentatively TRBD1 (6 bases). V lost 3 bases and J lost 4, with 16 bases in between. Germline CDR1 MNHEY, CDR2 SMNVEV (reference sequence). The CDR3 length is 16 residues.

This clonotype has a count of ten or more. The chain combines TRBV5-4 with TRBJ1-1, with TRBD1 as a possible D gene (6 bases). There are 15 residues in the CDR3. Trimming removed 0 bases at V and 4 bases at J, with 13 bases between. Germline CDR1 is SGHNT and CDR2 is YYREEE (reference sequence). The CDR3 spells CASSLEGGRGTEAFF. In DNA form, the CDR3 reads TGTGCCAGCAGCTTGGAGGGGGGGCGGGGCACTGAAGCTTTCTTT.

This clonotype was detected ten times or more. The CDR3 DNA reads TGTGCCAGCAGCTGGGACAGGGGGAACACCGGGGAGCTGTTTTTT. It encodes CASSWDRGNTGELFF. The chain carries TRBV7-3 and TRBJ2-2, with 10 bases fitting TRBD1. Germline trimming cut 4 bases from V and 1 base from J; bases unmatched to any gene: 0. Germline V gives CDR1 SGHTA, CDR2 FQGTGA. The CDR3 spans 15 residues.

This clonotype was seen repeatedly, ten times or more. The V gene is TRBV5-1, the J gene TRBJ1-2; 7 bases map to TRBD1. The CDR3 spans 15 residues. Per germline, CDR1 SGHRS and CDR2 YFSETQ. The V segment lost 4 bases and the J segment 0 bases; nucleotides outside the gene matches: 6. The CDR3 protein is CASSAGQRSNYGYTF. The CDR3 bases are TGCGCCAGCAGCGCGGGACAGCGTTCTAACTATGGCTACACCTTC. Combining the CDR3 with reference TRBV5-1 and TRBJ1-2 gives the whole variable domain KAGVTQTPRYLIKTRGQQVTLSCSPISGHRSVSWYQQTPGQGLQFLFEYFSETQRNKGNFPGRFSGRQFSNSRSEMNVSTLELGDSALYLCASSAGQRSNYGYTFGSGTRLTVV.

The V and J genes are TRBV21-1 and TRBJ2-3. TRBV21-1 is a pseudogene. The CDR3 runs 16 residues. The CDR3: CASSKGNRQHTDTQYF. CDR3 sequence (DNA): TGTGCCAGCAGCAAAGGGAATCGGCAGCACACAGATACGCAGTATTTT.

This clonotype was observed at least ten times. The gene calls are TRBV5-1 and TRBJ2-2; no reliable D call. Germline V lookup: CDR1 SGHRS, CDR2 YFSETQ. The CDR3 is 15 residues long. Trimming pared 0 bases from V and 0 bases from J, leaving 6 bases between. This CDR3 is CASSLVPANTGELFF. The CDR3 coding sequence is TGCGCCAGCAGCTTGGTACCCGCGAACACCGGGGAGCTGTTTTTT.

This chain connects TRBV2 to TRBJ2-6; possible D gene TRBD1, 6 bases. CDR1 is SNHLY, CDR2 FYNNEI, per germline. The V end lost 4 bases, the J end lost 1 base, and 17 bases lay between the germline ends. The CDR3 runs 18 residues. The CDR3 sequence is CASSALLYRGSGANVLTF. CDR3 nucleotides: TGTGCCAGCAGTGCTCTTCTTTATAGGGGGTCTGGGGCCAACGTCCTGACTTTC.

The chain couples TRBV6-2 or TRBV6-3 to TRBJ2-5; tentatively, D is TRBD1 or TRBD2 (7 bases each). V lost 8 bases to trimming and J lost 1 base, with 17 bases between them. CDR3 length equals 15 residues. CDR1 is MNHEY, CDR2 SVGEGT, per germline. The CDR3 is CASGRQGLFQETQYF. The DNA for the CDR3 is TGTGCCAGCGGCCGACAGGGACTATTCCAAGAGACCCAGTACTTC.

This clonotype occurred many times. This sequence joins TRBV4-1 and TRBJ1-2; D is perhaps TRBD1 (5 bases). Trimming took 1 base from V and 4 from J, leaving 13 bases between them. The CDR3 covers 15 residues. Per the germline V gene, CDR1 is MGHRA and CDR2 is YSYEKL. The CDR3 bases are TGCGCCAGCAGCCAAGCCCCAGGGAGTGGCTATGGCTACACCTTC. It codes for CASSQAPGSGYGYTF.

In its sample, this clonotype was seen many times. This sequence joins TRBV4-2 and TRBJ1-2; 9 bases are a match to TRBD1. The ends lost 0 bases at V and 1 base at J; junction bases unmatched: 0. Germline loops: CDR1 LGHNA, CDR2 YNFKEQ. The CDR3 is 15 amino acids. CDR3: CASSQEGQGNYGYTF. The DNA for the CDR3 is TGTGCCAGCAGCCAAGAGGGACAGGGTAACTATGGCTACACCTTC.

This clonotype was seen ten or more times. This chain connects TRBV20-1 to TRBJ2-5; D may correspond to TRBD1 or TRBD2 (5 bases each). This CDR3 spans 12 amino acids. Per the germline V gene, CDR1 is DFQATT and CDR2 is SNEGSKA (reference sequence). Here the CDR3 DNA reads TGCAGCTCCGGGGACCCTCAAGAGACCCAGTACTTC. Its protein is CSSGDPQETQYF.

Comments on this clonotype: A far larger clone is off by one base, so a read error is likely. This sequence joins TRBV6-6 and TRBJ2-1; no clear D gene. Between the trimmed V and J ends, which lost 0 bases and 10 bases, there was a span of 10 bases. The CDR3 totals 13 residues. Looked up from germline, CDR1 is MNHNY and CDR2 is SVGAGI (reference sequence). The CDR3 is CASSYSIFGEQFF. CDR3 DNA: TGTGCCAGCAGTTACTCGATCTTCGGCGAGCAGTTCTTC.

This clonotype has a handful of counts. This chain links TRBV5-1 with TRBJ2-1; D is undetermined. This CDR3 has 12 amino acids. Germline V gene sequence: CDR1 SGHRS, CDR2 YFSETQ. With 1 base removed from V and 4 bases from J, the gap between germline ends came to 3 bases. DNA of the CDR3: TGCGCCAGCAGCTTGTTTTACAATGAGCAGTTCTTC. It codes for CASSLFYNEQFF.